A selection of T cell receptor beta chains follows, all from one sample in a study of cytotoxic CD8 clonotypes in ibrutinib-treated CLL. TCRdb's table, derived via immunoSEQ multiplex PCR, lists solely in-frame clones and lacks some. Of about 50,000 clones detected, roughly 85% appear once; the ten largest clones hold roughly 22%. The source was PBMCs, collected after 24 months of ibrutinib treatment. Receptors originate from a human donor with chronic lymphocytic leukemia. The conserved cysteine and the conserved F or W are not part of the CDR3 here. D genes are given only for firm matches.

d_call	v_call	j_call	cdr3_aa
.	TRBV30	TRBJ1-2	AFIPRGVGYGYT
TRBD2	TRBV27	TRBJ2-7	ASSRVGGGGPYEQY
TRBD1	TRBV11-2	TRBJ2-1	ASSRETGLYNEQF
.	TRBV28	TRBJ2-2	ASSTWTVGELF
TRBD1	TRBV6-6	TRBJ1-5	ASSYDREAQPQH
.	TRBV7-2	TRBJ2-7	ASSLGGTGPRVIYEQY
.	TRBV7-9	TRBJ2-3	ASSLAGADTQY
.	TRBV9	TRBJ2-7	ASSPQASSYEQY
TRBD2	TRBV15	TRBJ2-3	ATSRDESGTRTDTQY
.	TRBV10-3	TRBJ1-3	AISEFSGNTIY
.	TRBV18	TRBJ1-4	ASSPGGGNEKLF
.	TRBV28	TRBJ1-5	ASSRKQGSLNQPQH
.	TRBV27	TRBJ1-5	ASRSGGGPQH
.	TRBV5-1	TRBJ2-3	ASSRTGDSTDTQY
TRBD2	TRBV11-2	TRBJ2-2	ASSPRLAGLATGELF
.	TRBV2	TRBJ1-5	ASRGLGNQPQH
.	TRBV27	TRBJ2-7	ASSLHDVGSSYEQY
.	TRBV6-1	TRBJ1-1	ASSEEGPLFGTEAF
.	TRBV6-1	TRBJ1-5	ASSEARVQPQH
TRBD2	TRBV15	TRBJ2-3	ATSRYGGSVTDTQY
.	TRBV6-5	TRBJ1-2	ASSYSEGRNGYT
.	TRBV30	TRBJ2-7	AWQRGAYTYEQY
.	TRBV11-3	TRBJ2-7	ASSLGSKEQY